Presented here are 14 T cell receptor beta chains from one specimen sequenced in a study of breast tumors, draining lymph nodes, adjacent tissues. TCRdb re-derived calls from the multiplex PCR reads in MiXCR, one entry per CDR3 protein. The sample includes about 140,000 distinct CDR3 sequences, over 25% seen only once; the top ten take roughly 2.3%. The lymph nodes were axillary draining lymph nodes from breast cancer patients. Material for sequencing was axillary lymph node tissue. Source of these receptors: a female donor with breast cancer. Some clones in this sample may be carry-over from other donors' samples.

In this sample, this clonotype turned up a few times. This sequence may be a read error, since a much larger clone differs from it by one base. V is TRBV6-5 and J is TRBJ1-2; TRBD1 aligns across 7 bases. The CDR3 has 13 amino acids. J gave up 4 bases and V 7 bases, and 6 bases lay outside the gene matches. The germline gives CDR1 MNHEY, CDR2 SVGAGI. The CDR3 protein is CASNRQGGYGYTF. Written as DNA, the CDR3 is TGTGCCAGCAATCGACAGGGTGGCTATGGCTACACCTTC.

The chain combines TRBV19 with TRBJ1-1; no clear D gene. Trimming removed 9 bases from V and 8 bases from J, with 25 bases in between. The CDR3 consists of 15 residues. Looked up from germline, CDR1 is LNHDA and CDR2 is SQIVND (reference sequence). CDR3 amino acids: CASTEESIFSPEAFF. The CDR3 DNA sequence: TGTGCCAGCACAGAAGAGTCCATATTCTCTCCCGAAGCTTTCTTT.

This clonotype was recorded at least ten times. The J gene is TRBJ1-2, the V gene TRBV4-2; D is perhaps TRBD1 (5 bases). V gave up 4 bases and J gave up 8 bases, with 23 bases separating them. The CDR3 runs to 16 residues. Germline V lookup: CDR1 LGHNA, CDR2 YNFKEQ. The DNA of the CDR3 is TGTGCCAGCAGCCCCCGGTTAAATGGGGACCCCTTCGGCTACACCTTC. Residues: CASSPRLNGDPFGYTF.

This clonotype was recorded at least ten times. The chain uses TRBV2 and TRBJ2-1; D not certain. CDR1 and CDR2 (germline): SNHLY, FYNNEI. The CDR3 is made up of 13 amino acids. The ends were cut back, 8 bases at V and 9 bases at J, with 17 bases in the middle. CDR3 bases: TGTGCCAGCCAAGCCAACGGGTTGGGTGAGCAGTTCTTC. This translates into CASQANGLGEQFF.

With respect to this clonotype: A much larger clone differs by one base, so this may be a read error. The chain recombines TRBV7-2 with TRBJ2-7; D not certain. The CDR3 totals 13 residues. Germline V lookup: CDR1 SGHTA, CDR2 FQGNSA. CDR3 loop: CASSLTAYYERYF. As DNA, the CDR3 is TGTGCCAGCAGCTTGACCGCGTACTACGAGCGGTACTTC.

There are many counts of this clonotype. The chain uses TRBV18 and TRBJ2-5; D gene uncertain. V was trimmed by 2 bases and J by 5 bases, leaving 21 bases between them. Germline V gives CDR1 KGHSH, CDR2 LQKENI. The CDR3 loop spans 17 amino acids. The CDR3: CASSPSGRTNPVETQYF. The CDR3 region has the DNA TGTGCCAGCTCACCATCGGGTCGGACGAACCCTGTTGAGACCCAGTACTTC.

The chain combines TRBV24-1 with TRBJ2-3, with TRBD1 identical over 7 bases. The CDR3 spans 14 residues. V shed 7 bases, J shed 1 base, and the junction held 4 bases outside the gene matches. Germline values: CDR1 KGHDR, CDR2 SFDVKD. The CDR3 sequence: CATSTGVGTDTQYF. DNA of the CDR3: TGTGCCACCAGCACAGGGGTTGGCACAGATACGCAGTATTTT.

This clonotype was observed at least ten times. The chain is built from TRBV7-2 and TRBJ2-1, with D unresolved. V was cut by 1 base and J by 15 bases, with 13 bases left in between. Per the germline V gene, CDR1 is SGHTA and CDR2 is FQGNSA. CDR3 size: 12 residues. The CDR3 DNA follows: TGTGCCAGCAGCTTAGAGGATCAGAGTCTGTTCTTC. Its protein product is CASSLEDQSLFF.

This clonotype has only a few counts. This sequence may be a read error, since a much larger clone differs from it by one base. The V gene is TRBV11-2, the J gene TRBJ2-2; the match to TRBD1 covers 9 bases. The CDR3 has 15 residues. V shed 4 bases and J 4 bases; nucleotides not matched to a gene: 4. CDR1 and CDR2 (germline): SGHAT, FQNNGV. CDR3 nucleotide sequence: TGTGCCAGCAGCTCACAGGGGGCCGCCACCGGGGAGCTGTTTTTT. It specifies CASSSQGAATGELFF.

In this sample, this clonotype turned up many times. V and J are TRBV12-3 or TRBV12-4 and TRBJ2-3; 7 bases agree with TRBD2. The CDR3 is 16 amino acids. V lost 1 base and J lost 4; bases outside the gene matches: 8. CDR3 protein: CASSLESAGEADTQYF. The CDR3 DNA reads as TGTGCCAGCAGTTTAGAGTCGGCGGGGGAGGCAGATACGCAGTATTTT.

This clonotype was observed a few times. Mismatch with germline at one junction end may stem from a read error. The CDR3 DNA reads as TGTGCCAGCAGTCAAGCGCTTCGGCCTTACGAGCAGTACTTC. It yields the protein CASSQALRPYEQYF. The V and J genes are TRBV6-1 and TRBJ2-7; D not certain. This CDR3 comprises 14 residues. Germline V gives CDR1 MNHNS, CDR2 SASEGT.

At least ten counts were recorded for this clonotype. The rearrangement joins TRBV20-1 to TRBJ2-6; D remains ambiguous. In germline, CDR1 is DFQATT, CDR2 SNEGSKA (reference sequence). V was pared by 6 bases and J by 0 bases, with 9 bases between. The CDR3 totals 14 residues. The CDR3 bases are TGCAGTGCACCACCGTTCTCTGGGGCCAACGTCCTGACTTTC. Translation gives CSAPPFSGANVLTF.

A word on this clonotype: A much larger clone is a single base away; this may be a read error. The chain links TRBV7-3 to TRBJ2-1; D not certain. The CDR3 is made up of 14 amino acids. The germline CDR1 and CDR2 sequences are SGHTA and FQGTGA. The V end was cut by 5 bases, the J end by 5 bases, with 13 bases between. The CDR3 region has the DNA TGTGCCAGCAGCCCCCAGATCCCCCACAATGAGCAGTTCTTC. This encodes CASSPQIPHNEQFF.

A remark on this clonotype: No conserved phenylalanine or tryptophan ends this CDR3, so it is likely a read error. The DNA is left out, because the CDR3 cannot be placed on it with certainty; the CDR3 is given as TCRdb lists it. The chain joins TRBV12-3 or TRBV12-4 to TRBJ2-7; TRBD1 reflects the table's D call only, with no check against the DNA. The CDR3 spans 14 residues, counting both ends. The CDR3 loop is CASSLPTGIYERYS.